The sequence of this T cell receptor (beta chain) was determined in a study of EBV T-cell therapy then PD-1 blockade in nasopharyngeal carcinoma. Clones were read by immunoSEQ multiplex PCR, and TCRdb kept only the in-frame ones, dropping some. The data contain 19,000 or so clones, approximately 80% of them seen just once; the ten biggest clones take up approximately 28%. In the case of this clone: Its antigen is still unknown.

V lost 5 bases and J 5 bases, leaving 20 bases between the germline ends. CDR3 length: 16 residues. Per germline, CDR1 SGHVS and CDR2 FNYEAQ. Treatment given: AdE1-LMPpoly-expanded autologous EBV-specific T-cell therapy followed by anti-PD-1 nivolumab. The V call is TRBV7-6, the J call TRBJ2-3; possibly TRBD1 or TRBD2 for D (5 bases each). The specimen was CD8+ T cells from blood, collected at day 0 from a patient whose treatment included autologous EBV-specific T cells and nivolumab. The sequence derives from a man between 40 and 49 years old with nasopharyngeal carcinoma. CDR3 amino acids: CASSPGRVYGGDTQYF. The CDR3 coding sequence is TGTGCCAGCAGCCCGGGACGGGTGTATGGGGGAGATACGCAGTATTTT.